This entry features one T cell receptor (beta chain) sequence. The antigen is not known. Libraries were prepared by immunoSEQ multiplex PCR; TCRdb keeps only in-frame clonotypes and omits some of them. The table has approximately 110,000 clones, around 83% seen once. The CDR3 has 14 amino acids. Trimming cost V 5 bases and J 5 bases; bases outside gene matches: 6. Germline V gene lookup returns CDR1 SEHNR and CDR2 FQNEAQ (reference sequence). This entry belongs to a study of T cell responses to AZD1222 COVID-19 vaccine. The study's findings and limits: Reports indicate that nearly half of spike-specific TCRs are directed at unmutated variant regions. Donors in the cohort were predominantly white British and more often female, and clonal diversity was possibly underestimated.

The sequenced sample was peripheral blood, obtained 28 days after the second AZD1222 dose. This chain links TRBV7-9 with TRBJ1-5; 7 bases align to TRBD1. This sequence originates from an adult who received the AZD1222 COVID-19 vaccine. The CDR3 nucleotides read TGTGCCAGCAGCCAAGACAGGGTGGATCAGCCCCAGCATTTT. This codes for CASSQDRVDQPQHF.